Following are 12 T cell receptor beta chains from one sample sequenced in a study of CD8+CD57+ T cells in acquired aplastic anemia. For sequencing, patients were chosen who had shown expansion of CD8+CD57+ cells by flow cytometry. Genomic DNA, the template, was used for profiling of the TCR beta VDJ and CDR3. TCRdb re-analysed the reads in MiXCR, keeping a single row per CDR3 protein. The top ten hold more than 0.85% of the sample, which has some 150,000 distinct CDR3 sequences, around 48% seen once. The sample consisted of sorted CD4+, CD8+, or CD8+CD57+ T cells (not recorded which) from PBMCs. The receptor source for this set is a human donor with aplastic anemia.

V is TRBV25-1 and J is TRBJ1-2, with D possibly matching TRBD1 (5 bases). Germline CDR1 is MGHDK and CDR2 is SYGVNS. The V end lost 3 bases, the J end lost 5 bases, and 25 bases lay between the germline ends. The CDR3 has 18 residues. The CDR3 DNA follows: TGTGCCAGCAGTGAGACGGGACTAGCGTCAGATACGCAGTATGGCTACACCTTC. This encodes CASSETGLASDTQYGYTF.

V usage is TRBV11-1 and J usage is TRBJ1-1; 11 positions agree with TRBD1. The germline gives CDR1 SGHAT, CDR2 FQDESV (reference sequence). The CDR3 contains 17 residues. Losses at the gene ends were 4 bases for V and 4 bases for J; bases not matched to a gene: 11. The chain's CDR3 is CASSYKPGQGVRTEAFF. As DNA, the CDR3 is TGTGCCAGCAGCTACAAGCCGGGACAGGGGGTCCGCACTGAAGCTTTCTTT.

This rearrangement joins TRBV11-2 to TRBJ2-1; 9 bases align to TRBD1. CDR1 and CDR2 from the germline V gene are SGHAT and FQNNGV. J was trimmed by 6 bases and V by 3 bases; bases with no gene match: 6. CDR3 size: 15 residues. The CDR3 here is CASSFQGTGFNEQFF. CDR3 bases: TGTGCCAGCAGCTTCCAGGGGACAGGGTTCAATGAGCAGTTCTTC.

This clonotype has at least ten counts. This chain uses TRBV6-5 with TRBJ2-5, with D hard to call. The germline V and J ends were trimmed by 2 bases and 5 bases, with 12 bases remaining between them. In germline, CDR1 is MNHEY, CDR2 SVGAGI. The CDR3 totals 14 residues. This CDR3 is CASSYDGPRETQYF. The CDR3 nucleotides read TGTGCCAGCAGTTACGACGGGCCCAGGGAGACCCAGTACTTC.

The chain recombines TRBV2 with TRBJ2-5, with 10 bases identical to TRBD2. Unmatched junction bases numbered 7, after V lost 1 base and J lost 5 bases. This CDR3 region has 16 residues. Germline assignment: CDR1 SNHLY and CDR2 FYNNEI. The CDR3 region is CASSEVRAGGPETQYF. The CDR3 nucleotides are TGTGCCAGCAGTGAAGTAAGAGCGGGGGGGCCTGAGACCCAGTACTTC.

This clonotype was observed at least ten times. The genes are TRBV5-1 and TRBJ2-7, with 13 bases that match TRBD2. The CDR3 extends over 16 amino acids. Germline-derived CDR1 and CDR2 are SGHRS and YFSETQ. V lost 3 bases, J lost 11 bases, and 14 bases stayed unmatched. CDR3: CASSSGTSGETSREYF. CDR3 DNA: TGCGCCAGCAGCTCTGGGACTAGCGGGGAGACTTCTCGCGAGTACTTC.

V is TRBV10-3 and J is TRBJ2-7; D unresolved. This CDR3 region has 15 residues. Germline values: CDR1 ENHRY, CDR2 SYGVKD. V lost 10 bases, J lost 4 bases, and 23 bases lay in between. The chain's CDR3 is CASTPGTSIGYEQYF. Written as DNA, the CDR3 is TGTGCCAGCACCCCAGGAACTTCTATTGGGTACGAGCAGTACTTC.

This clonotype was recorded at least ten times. The CDR3 loop reads CASSPTWGASGYEQYF. CDR3 nucleotides: TGTGCCAGCAGCCCTACGTGGGGGGCCTCTGGTTACGAGCAGTACTTC. This chain connects TRBV7-6 to TRBJ2-7; possibly TRBD1 or TRBD2 for D (6 bases each). Germline CDR1 is SGHVS and CDR2 is FNYEAQ. This CDR3 has 16 amino acids. V was cut by 5 bases and J by 4 bases, with 21 bases left in between. The complete variable domain, with remaining parts taken from reference TRBV7-6 and TRBJ2-7, reads GAGVSQSPRYKVTKRGQDVALRCDPISGHVSLYWYRQALGQGPEFLTYFNYEAQQDKSGLPNDRFSAERPEGSISTLTIQRTEQRDSAMYRCASSPTWGASGYEQYFGPGTRLTVT.

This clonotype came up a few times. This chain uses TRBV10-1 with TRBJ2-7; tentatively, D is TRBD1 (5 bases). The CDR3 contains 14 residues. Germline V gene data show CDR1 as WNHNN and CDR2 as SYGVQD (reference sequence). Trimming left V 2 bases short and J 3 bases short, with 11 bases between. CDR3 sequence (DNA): TGCGCCAGCAGTGAGCCGGACATTGGCTACGAGCAGTACTTC. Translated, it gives CASSEPDIGYEQYF.

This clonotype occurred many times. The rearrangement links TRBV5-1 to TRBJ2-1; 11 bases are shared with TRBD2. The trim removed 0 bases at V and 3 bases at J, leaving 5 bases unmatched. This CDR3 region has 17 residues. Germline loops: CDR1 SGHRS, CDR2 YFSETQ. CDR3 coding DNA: TGCGCCAGCAGCTTGGCGTTAGCGGGGGGGCTCTACAATGAGCAGTTCTTC. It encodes CASSLALAGGLYNEQFF.

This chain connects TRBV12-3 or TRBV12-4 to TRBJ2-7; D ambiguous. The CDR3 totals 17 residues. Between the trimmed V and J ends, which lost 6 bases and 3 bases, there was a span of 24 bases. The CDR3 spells CASSQDPLHGEHYEQYF. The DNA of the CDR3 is TGTGCCAGCAGCCAGGACCCGCTCCACGGAGAGCACTACGAGCAGTACTTC.

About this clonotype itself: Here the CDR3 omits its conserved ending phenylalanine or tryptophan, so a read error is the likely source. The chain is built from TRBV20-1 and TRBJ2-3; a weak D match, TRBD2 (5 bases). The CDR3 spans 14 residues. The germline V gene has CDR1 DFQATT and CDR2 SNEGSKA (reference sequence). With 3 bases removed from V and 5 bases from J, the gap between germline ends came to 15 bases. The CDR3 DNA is TGCAGTGCTAGTCGATGGACTGGCGAAGATACGCAGTATTCT. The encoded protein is CSASRWTGEDTQYS.